One sample yielded the 8 T cell receptor beta chains listed below, sequenced in a study of cytomegalovirus exposure and HLA in healthy donors. Sequenced by immunoSEQ multiplex PCR; TCRdb stores in-frame clones only, minus some. The sample carries 180,000 or so clones, more than 75% recorded once. The specimen was PBMCs. These TCRs come from a man in his late teens or twenties in good health and CMV-seropositive.

This chain connects TRBV11-2 to TRBJ2-7; 11 positions agree with TRBD2. Germline V gene data show CDR1 as SGHAT and CDR2 as FQNNGV. There are 15 residues in the CDR3. The V gene end was trimmed by 4 bases and the J gene end by 7 bases; junction bases not matched to a gene: 9. In DNA form, the CDR3 reads TGTGCCAGCAGCTCCCCGACTAGCGGGGAGGGAGAGCAGTACTTC. Amino acids: CASSSPTSGEGEQYF.

The gene calls are TRBV7-2 and TRBJ1-2; no clear D. Germline V lookup: CDR1 SGHTA, CDR2 FQGNSA. Trimming removed 1 base from V and 0 bases from J, with 12 bases in between. The CDR3 has 16 amino acids. Here the CDR3 reads CASSLDLPHSNYGYTF. In DNA form, the CDR3 reads TGTGCCAGCAGCTTAGACTTACCCCACTCTAACTATGGCTACACCTTC. The variable domain in full, with the rest retrieved from reference TRBV7-2 and TRBJ1-2, is GAGVSQSPSNKVTEKGKDVELRCDPISGHTALYWYRQSLGQGLEFLIYFQGNSAPDKSGLPSDRFSAERTGGSVSTLTIQRTQQEDSAVYLCASSLDLPHSNYGYTFGSGTRLTVV.

V is TRBV29-1 and J is TRBJ2-2, with TRBD1 matching over 9 bases. Germline CDR1 SQVTM, CDR2 ANQGSEA. The CDR3 runs to 12 residues. The CDR3 sequence is CGGTGKSGELFF. The DNA for the CDR3 is TGCGGAGGGACAGGGAAATCCGGGGAGCTGTTTTTT.

This chain connects TRBV5-4 to TRBJ2-5; 10 nucleotides match TRBD1. The ends lost 3 bases at V and 4 bases at J; junction bases unmatched: 3. The CDR3 has 14 residues. CDR1 and CDR2 (germline): SGHNT, YYREEE (reference sequence). CDR3 amino acids: CASSSRDRGETQYF. CDR3 DNA sequence: TGTGCCAGCAGCTCCCGGGACAGGGGAGAGACCCAGTACTTC.

The sample holds a few counts of this clone. The rearrangement joins TRBV7-2 to TRBJ1-2; TRBD1 might be the D (5 bases). Trimming pared 0 bases from V and 8 bases from J, leaving 13 bases between. Germline loops: CDR1 SGHTA, CDR2 FQGNSA. The CDR3 has 14 residues. The CDR3: CASSLAQGGVGYTF. The CDR3 DNA sequence: TGTGCCAGCAGCTTAGCGCAGGGTGGGGTCGGCTACACCTTC.

The V call is TRBV29-1, the J call TRBJ2-3, with a possible D match to TRBD1 (7 bases). This CDR3 region has 14 residues. V dropped 6 bases and J dropped 0 bases, with 13 bases sitting between them. Germline-derived CDR1 and CDR2 are SQVTM and ANQGSEA. The CDR3 DNA sequence: TGCAGCGTCGCGGGACAGCGAAGCACAGATACGCAGTATTTT. Its translation: CSVAGQRSTDTQYF.

This chain links TRBV5-4 with TRBJ2-4; 7 positions agree with TRBD2. The CDR3 consists of 15 residues. Trimming at V came to 0 bases and at J to 1 base, leaving 1 base not matched to a gene. The V gene's germline CDR1 is SGHNT and CDR2 YYREEE (reference sequence). The CDR3 loop is CASSLVGGAKNIQYF. The CDR3 bases are TGTGCCAGCAGCTTGGTCGGGGGGGCCAAAAACATTCAGTACTTC.

The chain combines TRBV18 with TRBJ1-4; D is unclear. CDR1 is KGHSH, CDR2 LQKENI, per germline. The length of the CDR3 is 14 residues. Trimming left V 1 base short and J 5 bases short, with 8 bases between. The CDR3 here is CASSPRASNEKLFF. CDR3 coding DNA: TGTGCCAGCTCACCACGGGCCTCGAATGAAAAACTGTTTTTT. The full variable domain, its missing parts supplied by reference TRBV18 and TRBJ1-4, is NAGVMQNPRHLVRRRGQEARLRCSPMKGHSHVYWYRQLPEEGLKFMVYLQKENIIDESGMPKERFSAEFPKEGPSILRIQQVVRGDSAAYFCASSPRASNEKLFFGSGTQLSVL.